This TCR beta chain appears in the sequencing data of a study of shared clonotypes between healthy human individuals. Study details: Plates per donor: three CD4 naive, three CD4 memory, two CD8 naive, one CD8 memory.

Each subset's genomic DNA was split evenly across several immunoSEQ plates. TCRdb's table, derived via immunoSEQ multiplex PCR, lists solely in-frame clones and lacks some. The data hold about 1.1 million clones, with about 84% observed a single time. HIV-negative, healthy adults without recent acute infections or vaccinations were the donors. The CDR3 loop spans 16 amino acids. The germline CDR1 and CDR2 sequences are GTSNPN and SVGIG (reference sequence). The V gene end was trimmed by 6 bases and the J gene end by 4 bases; junction bases not matched to a gene: 14. J is TRBJ2-2 and V is TRBV30; the match to TRBD2 covers 7 bases. This TCR came from a man between 18 and 35 years old in good health. Some clones in this sample may be carry-over from other donors' samples. Source material: memory CD4+ T cells from PBMCs. Subset meaning: CD45RA-negative fraction. The CDR3: CACGFLGGRPTGELFF. CDR3 bases: TGTGCCTGCGGGTTTTTAGGCGGGAGACCCACCGGGGAGCTGTTTTTT. Using reference TRBV30 and TRBJ2-2 for the parts outside the CDR3, the full variable domain is SQTIHQWPATLVQPVGSPLSLECTVEGTSNPNLYWYRQAAGRGLQLLFYSVGIGQISSEVPQNLSASRPQDRQFILSSKKLLLSDSGFYLCACGFLGGRPTGELFFGEGSRLTVL.